The next 15 T cell receptor beta chains were all read from a single sample in a study of glioma-infiltrating T cells. Using RNA template, CDR3s of TCR alpha and beta were amplified with iRepertoire arm-PCR. From the multiplex PCR reads, TCRdb called clonotypes with MiXCR, one entry per CDR3 protein. Of 400,000 or so distinct CDR3 sequences detected, 41% appear once; the ten largest clones hold more than 10%. Sequencing was carried out using glioma tissue, nonneoplastic brain tissue, or PBMCs (not recorded which). Receptor source: a human donor with low-grade glioma or glioblastoma, undergoing nonglioma brain surgery, or in good health (not recorded which).

This clonotype was seen a handful of times. The V and J genes are TRBV7-3 and TRBJ2-2, with D hard to call. CDR1 is SGHTA and CDR2 is FQGTGA in the germline V gene. The ends were cut back, 2 bases at V and 1 base at J, with 5 bases in the middle. The CDR3 has 14 amino acids. Written as DNA, the CDR3 is TGTGCCAGCAGCTTATTCAGGAACACCGGGGAGCTGTTTTTT. Translating gives CASSLFRNTGELFF.

Many counts were recorded for this clonotype. V usage is TRBV28 and J usage is TRBJ1-5; D gene ambiguous. The CDR3 runs 14 residues. CDR1 MDHEN and CDR2 SYDVKM come from the germline V gene. Trimming took off 6 bases at V and 1 base at J, with 10 bases between the two ends. CDR3 DNA: TGTGCCAGCAGCGCTACACCGAGCAATCAGCCCCAGCATTTT. This sequence encodes CASSATPSNQPQHF.

The chain combines TRBV7-9 with TRBJ1-3, with D uncertain. The CDR3 totals 14 residues. The germline V and J ends were trimmed by 10 bases and 0 bases, with 13 bases remaining between them. Germline CDR1 and CDR2: SEHNR and FQNEAQ (reference sequence). The CDR3 DNA reads as TGTGCCATCAGTCGGGTCTCCTCTGGAAACACCATATATTTT. This gives the protein CAISRVSSGNTIYF. Filled out from reference TRBV7-9 and TRBJ1-3, the complete variable domain reads DTGVSQNPRHKITKRGQNVTFRCDPISEHNRLYWYRQTLGQGPEFLTYFQNEAQLEKSRLLSDRFSAERPKGSFSTLEIQRTEQGDSAMYLCAISRVSSGNTIYFGEGSWLTVV.

With regard to this clonotype: This may come from a read error, since a much larger clone is one base off. CDR3: CASSPRSLLLPQHF. CDR3 DNA: TGTGCCAGCAGTCCCCGGAGCCTCCTTCTGCCCCAGCATTTT. The V and J genes are TRBV28 and TRBJ1-5, with D uncertain. The V gene lost 5 bases and the J gene lost 9 bases, with 17 bases spanning the gap. The CDR3 is made up of 14 amino acids. Per germline, CDR1 MDHEN and CDR2 SYDVKM.

This chain uses TRBV4-1 with TRBJ2-7; D is possibly TRBD1 (6 bases). Germline CDR1 and CDR2: MGHRA and YSYEKL. V lost 2 bases to trimming and J lost 6 bases, with 20 bases between them. The CDR3 extends over 16 amino acids. Written as DNA, the CDR3 is TGCGCCAGCAGCCAACCCCCGGCAGGGGCCCCTGGCGAGCAGTACTTC. Encoded protein: CASSQPPAGAPGEQYF.

The chain joins TRBV28 to TRBJ1-2; no firm D call. Trimming shortened V by 2 bases and J by 5 bases, and 6 bases separated the two germline ends. CDR3 length: 12 amino acids. Germline V CDR1 and CDR2: MDHEN, SYDVKM. CDR3 nucleotides: TGTGCCAGCAGTTTAAACGCTTATGGCTACACCTTC. Residues: CASSLNAYGYTF.

Note on this clonotype: A much more abundant neighbour one base away suggests this may be a read error. The final CDR3 position lacks the conserved phenylalanine or tryptophan, pointing to a likely read error. The chain couples TRBV27 to TRBJ2-3; TRBD2 matches 8 bases. The CDR3 consists of 16 residues. The germline V gene has CDR1 MNHEY and CDR2 SMNVEV (reference sequence). V lost 7 bases to trimming and J lost 4 bases; unmatched junction nucleotides: 13. CDR3 nucleotides: TGTGCCAGCAAGTGGACTAGCTTGGGGTATCCAGATACGCAGTATCTT. The encoded protein is CASKWTSLGYPDTQYL.

This clonotype has at least ten counts. The chain employs TRBV6-2 or TRBV6-3 and TRBJ1-5, with D unresolved. The CDR3 length is 15 residues. Trimming removed 2 bases from V and 3 bases from J, with 11 bases in between. Germline CDR1 is MNHEY and CDR2 is SVGEGT. CDR3 residues: CASSYGRTTNQPQHF. The CDR3 DNA sequence: TGTGCCAGCAGTTACGGCAGGACGACCAATCAGCCCCAGCATTTT.

On this clonotype: The junction does not match germline at one end; this may be a read error. The rearrangement uses TRBV7-2 and TRBJ2-3, with a possible D match to TRBD2 (5 bases). The CDR3 consists of 14 residues. Germline values: CDR1 SGHTA, CDR2 FQGNSA. The chain's CDR3 is CASSSGGGTDTQYF. CDR3 nucleotide sequence: TGCGCCAGCAGCTCTGGAGGTGGGACAGATACGCAGTATTTT.

The gene calls are TRBV7-9 and TRBJ2-5; 10 nucleotides align to TRBD2. J lost 4 bases, V lost 3 bases, and 2 bases had no gene match. This CDR3 comprises 14 residues. CDR1 is SEHNR and CDR2 is FQNEAQ in the germline V gene (reference sequence). CDR3 sequence: CASSFGTSVETQYF. The CDR3, as DNA: TGTGCCAGCAGCTTCGGGACTAGCGTAGAGACCCAGTACTTC.

The chain couples TRBV7-3 to TRBJ2-3; TRBD2 aligns across 7 bases. The CDR3 is made up of 15 amino acids. Germline assignment: CDR1 SGHTA and CDR2 FQGTGA. V gave up 5 bases and J gave up 0 bases; unmatched junction bases: 5. For the CDR3, the DNA is TGTGCCAGCAGCCGGGGGGACTCTAGCACAGATACGCAGTATTTT. As protein: CASSRGDSSTDTQYF.

The CDR3 here is CSVRETRGAGSPLHF. CDR3 bases: TGCAGTGTTAGGGAGACCCGGGGGGCGGGTTCACCCCTCCACTTT. The rearrangement joins TRBV20-1 to TRBJ1-6; tentatively, D is TRBD1 (6 bases). The CDR3 has 15 amino acids. CDR1 DFQATT and CDR2 SNEGSKA come from the germline V gene (reference sequence). V dropped 7 bases and J dropped 9 bases, with 22 bases sitting between them.

This clonotype was seen a few times. Here the CDR3 DNA reads TGCAGTGCCGAGAGTAGCGGGAGACAGCCAGATACGCAGTATTTT. Translating gives CSAESSGRQPDTQYF. The V call is TRBV20-1, the J call TRBJ2-3, with TRBD2 matching 9 bases. Trimming cost V 6 bases and J 4 bases; bases outside gene matches: 11. Germline CDR1 is DFQATT and CDR2 is SNEGSKA (reference sequence). The CDR3 has 15 residues.

Details on this clonotype: A read error may be the cause here, since a much bigger clone is one base away. The chain couples TRBV20-1 to TRBJ1-2, with D unclear. Trimming took 2 bases from V and 4 from J, leaving 14 bases between them. This CDR3 spans 14 amino acids. Germline CDR1 is DFQATT and CDR2 is SNEGSKA (reference sequence). The CDR3 DNA is TGCAGTGCTAGACAGACACGGCAATTCTATGGCTACACCTTC. Translation gives CSARQTRQFYGYTF.

In this sample, this clonotype turned up many times. V gene TRBV20-1 combines with J gene TRBJ2-1, with 7 positions matching TRBD2. CDR3 length equals 14 residues. The ends lost 0 bases at V and 9 bases at J; junction bases unmatched: 8. Germline-derived CDR1 and CDR2 are DFQATT and SNEGSKA (reference sequence). CDR3 nucleotide sequence: TGCAGTGCTAGAGATGGTGGCGGGAGCAGTGAGCAGTTCTTC. Protein: CSARDGGGSSEQFF.